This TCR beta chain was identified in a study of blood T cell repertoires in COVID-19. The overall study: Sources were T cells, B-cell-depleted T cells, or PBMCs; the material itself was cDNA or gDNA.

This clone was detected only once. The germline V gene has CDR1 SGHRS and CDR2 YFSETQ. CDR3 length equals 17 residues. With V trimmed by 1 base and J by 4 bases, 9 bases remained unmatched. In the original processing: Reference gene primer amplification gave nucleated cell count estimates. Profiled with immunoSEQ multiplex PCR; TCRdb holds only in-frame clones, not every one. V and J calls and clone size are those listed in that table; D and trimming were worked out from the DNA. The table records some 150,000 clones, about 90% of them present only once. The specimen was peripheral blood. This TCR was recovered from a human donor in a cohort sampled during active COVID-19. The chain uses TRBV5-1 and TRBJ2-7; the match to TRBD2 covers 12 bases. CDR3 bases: TGCGCCAGCAGCTTGCGGACTAGCGGGGAAACTCAGTACGAGCAGTACTTC. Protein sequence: CASSLRTSGETQYEQYF. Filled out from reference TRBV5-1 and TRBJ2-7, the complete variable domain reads KAGVTQTPRYLIKTRGQQVTLSCSPISGHRSVSWYQQTPGQGLQFLFEYFSETQRNKGNFPGRFSGRQFSNSRSEMNVSTLELGDSALYLCASSLRTSGETQYEQYFGPGTRLTVT.